Given below is one T cell receptor beta chain in context. Original processing methods: For nucleated cells, counts were estimated from reference gene primer amplification. The repertoire was sequenced with immunoSEQ multiplex PCR; TCRdb's copy has only in-frame clones and lacks some. The D gene and trimming were derived from the DNA, and the V and J assignments and clone size from that table. The sample shows approximately 190,000 clones, 70% to 90% of them seen only once. The sample belongs to a study of blood T cell repertoires in COVID-19. About the study: Both acute and convalescent COVID-19 samples were obtained from the United States, Italy and Spain. In each case, the material was cDNA or gDNA derived from T cells, B-cell-depleted T cells, or PBMCs.

The sequenced sample consisted of peripheral blood. This receptor was obtained from a woman aged 40 to 50 who had recovered from COVID-19.

The CDR3 protein is CASSLSGVGTGELFF. DNA for the CDR3: TGCGCCAGCAGCTTGTCGGGAGTTGGCACCGGGGAGCTGTTTTTT. The V and J genes are TRBV5-1 and TRBJ2-2; perhaps TRBD2 as D (6 bases). Trimming removed 1 base at V and 4 bases at J, with 11 bases between. The CDR3 contains 15 residues. Germline assignment: CDR1 SGHRS and CDR2 YFSETQ.